A selection of T cell receptor beta chains follows, all from one sample in a study of CD8 T cells in ankylosing spondylitis. A single record per CDR3 protein comes from TCRdb applying MiXCR to the 5' RACE reads. This table has about 190,000 distinct CDR3 sequences, over 10% appearing once. The sequenced sample was blood, either unsorted or a sorted T cell fraction (not recorded which). Every receptor here comes from a female donor with ankylosing spondylitis or in good health (not recorded which). Both conserved end residues are part of each CDR3. The order of the fields is J gene, D gene, V gene, clone size, CDR3 DNA, CDR3 protein. The D gene is left open where the match is weak. For some rows the clone size is stated as once, few or many, or as a class when expanded; others skip it.

TRBJ1-2 - TRBV15 many TGTGCCACCAGCAGGGACATGGGAGGCTACACCTTC CATSRDMGGYTF
TRBJ1-1 - TRBV18 few TGTGCCAGCTCACCAAGGGGGGGCAAGGACACTGAAGCTTTCTTT CASSPRGGKDTEAFF
TRBJ2-1 - TRBV7-2 many TGTGCCAGCAGCCCAAAAAGCTCCTACAATGAGCAGTTCTTC CASSPKSSYNEQFF
TRBJ2-2 - TRBV7-9 many TGTGCCAGCACCTCTCTCCCCCCGTTAGGGACCGGGGAGCTGTTTTTT CASTSLPPLGTGELFF
TRBJ1-5 TRBD1 TRBV6-1 - TGTGCCAGCAGGAAACAGGGGGCCAGCAATCAGCCCCAGCATTTT CASRKQGASNQPQHF
TRBJ1-1 - TRBV6-5 many TGTGCCAGCAGTTACTCAACCGGACGGTTGAACACTGAAGCTTTCTTT CASSYSTGRLNTEAFF
TRBJ2-7 TRBD2 TRBV6-2/TRBV6-3 many TGTGCCAGCAGTGGAAAAGGACTAGCGGGACTTCTCTACGAGCAGTACTTC CASSGKGLAGLLYEQYF
TRBJ2-1 TRBD2 TRBV2 medium-sized TGTGCCAGCAGTGAAACCCCCGGGACTAGCGGGAGAAGCAATGAGCAGTTCTTC CASSETPGTSGRSNEQFF
TRBJ2-1 - TRBV5-1 many TGCGCCAGCAGCCCTTCGGCCCGCTTCTGGCAGAGGGAGCAGTTCTTC CASSPSARFWQREQFF
TRBJ2-7 - TRBV4-3 few TGCGCCAGCAGCCAACTATTGTTTTCCGAGCAGTACTTC CASSQLLFSEQYF
TRBJ2-1 TRBD2 TRBV5-1 many TGCGCCAGCAGCCCATCGACTAGCGGCTCCTACAATGAGCAGTTCTTC CASSPSTSGSYNEQFF
TRBJ2-2 - TRBV5-1 many TGCGCCAGCAGCTTGGCGGGGCCGAACACCGGGGAGCTGTTTTTT CASSLAGPNTGELFF
TRBJ2-7 - TRBV7-2 many TGTGCCAGCAGCTTCGGCGTCTCCTACGAGCAGTACTTC CASSFGVSYEQYF
TRBJ2-7 TRBD2 TRBV7-9 many TGTGCCAGCAGCTTAGTAGCGGGAGGCGAGCAGTACTTC CASSLVAGGEQYF
TRBJ2-1 - TRBV7-2 few TGTGCCAGCAGAACAGGAGGCAGGGATGAGCAGTTCTTC CASRTGGRDEQFF
TRBJ1-2 - TRBV15 many TGTGCCACCAGCAGAGAAGGACTACAAGGACCGGCCTTC CATSREGLQGPAF
TRBJ2-2 TRBD1 TRBV15 many TGTGCCACCAGCAGAGCAGGGGGTAGGGCCGGGGAGCTGTTTTTT CATSRAGGRAGELFF
TRBJ1-2 - TRBV7-9 many - CASSLLVGAGTF
TRBJ1-5 - TRBV7-2 many TGTGCCAGCAGCTTAGTTTGGGGCGGCAATCAGCCCCAGCATTTT CASSLVWGGNQPQHF
TRBJ1-1 TRBD1 TRBV5-1 many TGCGCCAGCAGCTTGACGGCAGGGGGCAATACTGAAGCTTTCTTT CASSLTAGGNTEAFF
TRBJ2-3 TRBD2 TRBV10-3 many TGTGCCATCAGTGGGACTAGCGCGCCCGGGGGAGATACGCAGTATTTT CAISGTSAPGGDTQYF
TRBJ2-3 TRBD1 TRBV19 - TGTGCCAGTAGTGGGACAGGGAAGGGTACAGATACGCAGTATTTT CASSGTGKGTDTQYF
TRBJ2-1 - TRBV10-3 many TGTGCCATCAGTGACGTATGGTACCAAGACAATGAGCAGTTCTTC CAISDVWYQDNEQFF
TRBJ2-7 TRBD1 TRBV12-3/TRBV12-4 many TGTGCCAGCGGACTCGGACAGGGCCCCTCCCCTCCCTACGAGCAGTACTTC CASGLGQGPSPPYEQYF
TRBJ1-1 - TRBV6-5 - TGTGCCAGCAGTTACCGGCAGTGGGCTTTCTTT CASSYRQWAFF
TRBJ2-3 TRBD2 TRBV5-6 - TGTGCCAGCAGCGTGACTAGCGGGAGGGAAACAGATACGCAGTATTTT CASSVTSGRETDTQYF
TRBJ2-3 TRBD2 TRBV4-3 many TGCGCCAGCAGCCAAGCCCTCGGGGGGAGGGAAGGCAGGACAGATACGCAGTATTTT CASSQALGGREGRTDTQYF
TRBJ2-1 - TRBV28 - TGTGCCAGCAGCTTAGGGCCGGGTTCCTACAATGAGCAGTTCTTC CASSLGPGSYNEQFF
TRBJ2-2 - TRBV29-1 few TGCAGCGTCACAATCCGGGGCGGAATAACCGGGGAGCTGTTTTTT CSVTIRGGITGELFF
TRBJ1-5 - TRBV12-3/TRBV12-4 few TGTGCCAGCACCATCCGGGACATTAGCAATCAGCCCCAGCATTTT CASTIRDISNQPQHF
TRBJ1-2 TRBD1 TRBV5-5 - TGTGCCAGCAGCCCTGAGGACAGGGGCTATGGCTACACCTTC CASSPEDRGYGYTF
TRBJ2-1 TRBD2 TRBV4-3 few TGCGCCAGCAGCCAAGACTTTATGACTAGCAGCGAGCAGTTCTTC CASSQDFMTSSEQFF
TRBJ2-7 TRBD2 TRBV3-1 - TGTGCCACCACCCAATCCGGACTAGCGGGAGGTCGCTCCTACGAGCAGTACTTC CATTQSGLAGGRSYEQYF
TRBJ2-3 - TRBV5-1 many TGCGCCAGCAGCCCATCTTTCACAGATACGCAGTATTTT CASSPSFTDTQYF
TRBJ2-3 - TRBV29-1 many TGCAGCGTTGTCGGGACTTCCACAGATACGCAGTATTTT CSVVGTSTDTQYF
TRBJ2-7 - TRBV20-1 few TGCAGTGCTAGATGGCTCCCAGCCGACGAGCAGTACTTC CSARWLPADEQYF
TRBJ1-1 - TRBV6-2/TRBV6-3 many TGTGCCAGCGGGGGGACCGAAGCTTTCTTT CASGGTEAFF
TRBJ1-1 - TRBV10-3 many TGTGCCATTGCGCGGGAGAACACTGAAGCTTTCTTT CAIARENTEAFF
TRBJ2-2 - TRBV5-1 - TGCGCCAGCAGCTCCTCCCCCGACGCCGGCACCGGGGAGCTGTTTTTT CASSSSPDAGTGELFF
TRBJ2-7 - TRBV29-1 few TGCAGCGTTGATCTTAGACAGGACTTGAGCGAGCAGTACTTC CSVDLRQDLSEQYF
TRBJ2-5 - TRBV3-1 many TGTGCCAGCAGCCCTTCCTATCAAGAGACCCAGTACTTC CASSPSYQETQYF